Below are 10 T cell receptor beta chains sequenced from a single sample in a study of cytotoxic CD8 clonotypes in ibrutinib-treated CLL. Sequencing was performed with immunoSEQ multiplex PCR; in TCRdb, only in-frame clones are kept and a portion is missing. Here the sample spans more than 200,000 clones, under 75% being singletons. This material consisted of PBMCs, taken after 24 months of ibrutinib treatment. Every receptor here comes from a human donor with chronic lymphocytic leukemia.

The chain links TRBV6-5 to TRBJ2-1; 8 bases match TRBD2. V was pared by 2 bases and J by 7 bases, with 7 bases of the junction left unmatched. This CDR3 is 15 amino acids long. Germline CDR1 reads MNHEY; CDR2 reads SVGAGI. The CDR3 DNA is TGTGCCAGCAGTTACGAACGGCTAGCGGGTAATGAGCAGTTCTTC. The encoded protein is CASSYERLAGNEQFF.

The J gene is TRBJ2-7, the V gene TRBV6-5, with TRBD1 identical over 7 bases. CDR1 and CDR2 (germline): MNHEY, SVGAGI. The CDR3 contains 15 residues. Trimming took 0 bases from V and 1 from J; bases not matched to a gene: 3. DNA of the CDR3: TGTGCCAGCAGTTACTCGGTCAGGGGGTCCTACGAGCAGTACTTC. It is translated as CASSYSVRGSYEQYF.

This chain joins TRBV28 and TRBJ2-1, with 8 bases identical to TRBD1. Germline V lookup: CDR1 MDHEN, CDR2 SYDVKM. The junction had 29 bases not matched to a gene; V was cut back by 5 bases and J by 5 bases. The CDR3 consists of 22 residues. The CDR3 DNA follows: TGTGCCAGCAGTCGCAGGGGGCTTTTATTCCAACTGACAAGACGAGGCCACAATGAGCAGTTCTTC. Translation: CASSRRGLLFQLTRRGHNEQFF.

The rearrangement uses TRBV4-2 and TRBJ2-7, with TRBD2 matching 12 bases. The germline V gene encodes CDR1 LGHNA and CDR2 YNFKEQ. Losses at the gene ends were 3 bases for V and 2 bases for J; bases not matched to a gene: 5. The CDR3 runs to 16 residues. CDR3 loop: CASSHPASGRAYEQYF. The CDR3 DNA follows: TGTGCCAGCAGCCACCCTGCTAGCGGGAGGGCCTACGAGCAGTACTTC.

The chain employs TRBV5-1 and TRBJ2-1; 15 bases are a match to TRBD2. V trimming: 4 bases; J trimming: 9 bases; junction bases outside the gene matches: 2. The V gene's germline CDR1 is SGHRS and CDR2 YFSETQ. The CDR3 covers 14 residues. The CDR3, as DNA: TGCGCCAGCAGCGGGGGACTAGCGGGAGGTGAGCAGTTCTTC. This codes for CASSGGLAGGEQFF.

This clone was seen a few times. The V gene is TRBV7-9, the J gene TRBJ2-1; 7 bases line up with TRBD2. There are 12 residues in the CDR3. The germline gives CDR1 SEHNR, CDR2 FQNEAQ (reference sequence). The V gene end was trimmed by 5 bases and the J gene end by 8 bases; junction bases not matched to a gene: 3. The CDR3 reads CASSKGGDEQFF. For the CDR3, the DNA is TGTGCCAGCAGCAAGGGAGGGGATGAGCAGTTCTTC.

The rearrangement joins TRBV9 to TRBJ2-7; D tentatively reads TRBD1 or TRBD2 (6 bases each). CDR1 and CDR2 from the germline V gene are SGDLS and YYNGEE. The CDR3 length is 16 residues. V was cut by 4 bases and J by 2 bases, with 19 bases left in between. Written as DNA, the CDR3 is TGTGCCAGCAGCCCTAGGGGGGACTCCCAACCCTACGAGCAGTACTTC. Amino acids: CASSPRGDSQPYEQYF.

V usage is TRBV7-9 and J usage is TRBJ2-7; weak D call: TRBD2 (6 bases). The CDR3 sequence is 15 residues long. V was cut by 5 bases and J by 5 bases, with 19 bases left in between. CDR1 is SEHNR and CDR2 is FQNEAQ in the germline V gene (reference sequence). CDR3: CASSLEIGRRHEQYF. The CDR3, as DNA: TGTGCCAGCAGCCTCGAAATCGGGAGACGCCACGAGCAGTACTTC.

This clone was seen a handful of times. This sequence joins TRBV6-6 and TRBJ1-2; D might be TRBD1 (6 bases). V was shortened by 5 bases and J by 6 bases, with 13 bases between the two germline ends. Germline CDR1 and CDR2: MNHNY and SVGAGI (reference sequence). This CDR3 has 13 amino acids. CDR3 nucleotide sequence: TGTGCCAGCAGTCAACAACAGGGAGATGGCTACACCTTC. Encoded protein: CASSQQQGDGYTF.

This clone was seen more than once but under ten times. The chain recombines TRBV2 with TRBJ1-5, with TRBD1 matching 8 bases. The germline CDR1 and CDR2 sequences are SNHLY and FYNNEI. The CDR3 runs 14 residues. After removal of 5 bases from V and 7 bases from J, the junction contained 7 bases not matched to a gene. As DNA, the CDR3 is TGTGCCAGCAGTCGACAGGGGCTAGGCCAGCCCCAGCATTTT. This sequence encodes CASSRQGLGQPQHF.